This TCR beta chain was retrieved from a study of shared clonotypes between healthy human individuals. Study conclusions and caveats: Specimens sampled were limited to blood, with tissue repertoires likely differing.

The CDR3 loop spans 16 amino acids. Trimming pared 0 bases from V and 2 bases from J, leaving 14 bases between. Germline loops: CDR1 MNHEY, CDR2 SVGAGI. Sequencing used immunoSEQ multiplex PCR; TCRdb keeps in-frame clones, though not all of them. Altogether some 2 million clones are present, around 96% being singletons, with the ten largest covering 0.9% to 1.3%. A note on this clone: No antigen is known for it.

Selected positively for CCR7 and CD45RO-negative, naive CD8 cells excluded terminally differentiated effector memory CD45RA+ cells. Sequencing input: naive CD8+ T cells sorted from blood. The source of this sequence is a young man in good health. This rearrangement joins TRBV6-5 to TRBJ2-7; D is perhaps TRBD1 (6 bases). The CDR3 sequence is CASSYSSGQSTYEQYF. CDR3 DNA: TGTGCCAGCAGTTACTCGTCTGGACAGTCAACCTACGAGCAGTACTTC.